This T cell receptor beta chain was documented in a study of blood T cell repertoires in COVID-19. Study-level background: The United States, Italy and Spain were the sources of the acute and convalescent COVID-19 samples. T cells, B-cell-depleted T cells, or PBMCs supplied cDNA or gDNA.

V was pared by 4 bases and J by 3 bases, with 2 bases of the junction left unmatched. The germline CDR1 and CDR2 sequences are LGHDT and YNNKEL (reference sequence). The CDR3 extends over 14 amino acids. Patients in Seattle were enrolled during active infection, then followed longitudinally. As originally analysed: Estimated nucleated cell counts came from reference gene primer amplification. Libraries were prepared by immunoSEQ multiplex PCR; TCRdb keeps only in-frame clonotypes and omits some of them. That table supplies the V and J calls and clone size; D and trimming were determined from the DNA. The data show approximately 28,000 clones, 85% to 95% seen once.

What was sequenced was peripheral blood. The chain uses TRBV3-1 (or the pseudogene TRBV3-2) and TRBJ1-2; TRBD1 matches at 10 bases. This receptor was identified in a woman aged 70-85 years with COVID-19, enrolled during active disease. The CDR3 sequence: CASSPTGGDYGYTF. The CDR3 bases are TGTGCCAGCAGCCCGACAGGGGGCGACTATGGCTACACCTTC.